A single sample is the source of the 9 T cell receptor beta chains below, sequenced in a study of PD-L1 blockade in urothelial cancer. Time point meaning: pretreatment peripheral blood. The method was immunoSEQ multiplex PCR; TCRdb's version includes in-frame clones alone and lacks a portion of them. The repertoire holds 38,000 or so clones, with around 81% as singletons. The specimen comprised PBMCs, sampled around atezolizumab (anti-PD-L1) treatment. These receptors originate from an elderly man with urothelial cancer.

The chain recombines TRBV28 with TRBJ2-1, with TRBD2 as a possible D gene (5 bases). There are 16 residues in the CDR3. V was clipped by 4 bases and J by 0 bases, with 13 bases between them. Germline V gene data show CDR1 as MDHEN and CDR2 as SYDVKM. The CDR3: CASSSNRGSSYNEQFF. The CDR3 DNA reads TGTGCCAGCAGTTCGAACCGGGGTAGCTCCTACAATGAGCAGTTCTTC.

V is TRBV28 and J is TRBJ1-3; 7 bases match TRBD1. V lost 8 bases, J lost 3 bases, and 10 bases stayed unmatched. The CDR3 is 15 amino acids. Germline CDR1 MDHEN, CDR2 SYDVKM. The CDR3 spells CASLVGTGDGNTIYF. DNA for the CDR3: TGTGCCAGCCTCGTGGGCACAGGGGATGGAAACACCATATATTTT.

The rearrangement links TRBV4-2 to TRBJ2-5, with 9 bases aligning to TRBD2. Germline CDR1 LGHNA, CDR2 YNFKEQ. Unmatched junction bases numbered 16, after V lost 1 base and J lost 1 base. This CDR3 comprises 20 residues. The CDR3 DNA is TGTGCCAGCAGCCAAGTCCCCTCTAGCGGGAAAACACTACCCCAAGAGACCCAGTACTTC. This codes for CASSQVPSSGKTLPQETQYF.

CDR3 amino acids: CASSRITGTAGETQYF. CDR3 nucleotide sequence: TGTGCCAGCAGTCGAATAACCGGGACCGCGGGGGAGACCCAGTACTTC. This chain uses TRBV28 with TRBJ2-5; tentative D call: TRBD2 (6 bases). The germline V gene encodes CDR1 MDHEN and CDR2 SYDVKM. Between the trimmed V and J ends, which lost 5 bases and 5 bases, there was a span of 21 bases. The CDR3 covers 16 residues.

V is TRBV6-5 and J is TRBJ2-7, with 11 bases aligning to TRBD1. Trimming removed 6 bases from V and 2 bases from J; junction bases left unmatched: 6. The germline V gene encodes CDR1 MNHEY and CDR2 SVGAGI. The CDR3 loop spans 15 amino acids. The CDR3 DNA follows: TGTGCCAGCAGCTACCGGGACAGGGGGGCCTACGAGCAGTACTTC. Translation: CASSYRDRGAYEQYF.

The chain couples TRBV5-1 to TRBJ2-2; 7 nucleotides line up with TRBD1. Per the germline V gene, CDR1 is SGHRS and CDR2 is YFSETQ. The length of the CDR3 is 16 residues. Unmatched junction bases numbered 9, after V lost 4 bases and J lost 3 bases. CDR3 sequence (DNA): TGCGCCAGCAGCACCTCCGGGACAGAATACACCGGGGAGCTGTTTTTT. Encoded protein: CASSTSGTEYTGELFF.

V is TRBV2 and J is TRBJ2-1, with D possibly TRBD2 on 5 matching bases. Germline V CDR1 and CDR2: SNHLY, FYNNEI. CDR3 length: 14 residues. The V gene lost 8 bases and the J gene lost 2 bases, with 13 bases spanning the gap. The CDR3 region is CASGVSGAYNEQFF. As DNA, the CDR3 is TGTGCCAGCGGGGTCAGCGGTGCCTACAATGAGCAGTTCTTC. Complete variable domain (other parts from reference TRBV2 and TRBJ2-1): EPEVTQTPSHQVTQMGQEVILRCVPISNHLYFYWYRQILGQKVEFLVSFYNNEISEKSEIFDDQFSVERPDGSNFTLKIRSTKLEDSAMYFCASGVSGAYNEQFFGPGTRLTVL.

The chain recombines TRBV19 with TRBJ2-5; possibly TRBD2 for D (6 bases). Germline CDR1 is LNHDA and CDR2 is SQIVND (reference sequence). Trimming removed 1 base from V and 5 bases from J, with 14 bases in between. CDR3 length: 15 residues. As DNA, the CDR3 is TGTGCCAGTAGTATAGCGGGAGTAAGTGTGGAGACCCAGTACTTC. It specifies CASSIAGVSVETQYF.

The chain carries TRBV5-4 and TRBJ2-6; 9 nucleotides agree with TRBD1. Germline values: CDR1 SGHNT, CDR2 YYREEE (reference sequence). J gave up 2 bases and V 7 bases, and 7 bases lay outside the gene matches. CDR3 length: 16 amino acids. CDR3 in amino acids: CASLGTGLAGANVLTF. The CDR3, as DNA: TGTGCCAGCCTCGGGACAGGGTTGGCTGGGGCCAACGTCCTGACTTTC.